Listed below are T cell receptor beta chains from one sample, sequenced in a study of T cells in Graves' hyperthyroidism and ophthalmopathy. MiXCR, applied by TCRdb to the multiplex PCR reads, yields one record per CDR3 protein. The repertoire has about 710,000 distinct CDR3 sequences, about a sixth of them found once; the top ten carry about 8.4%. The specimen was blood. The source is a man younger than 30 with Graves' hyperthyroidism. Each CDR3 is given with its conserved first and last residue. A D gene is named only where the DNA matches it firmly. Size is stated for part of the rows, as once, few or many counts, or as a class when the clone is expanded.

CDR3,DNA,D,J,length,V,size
CASSVGGTGAAFF,TGTGCCAGCAGTGTTGGGGGGACAGGGGCGGCTTTCTTT,TRBD1,TRBJ1-1,13,TRBV25-1,few
CASSAGQGARTDTQYF,TGTGCCAGCAGCGCCGGACAGGGGGCACGCACAGATACGCAGTATTTT,TRBD1,TRBJ2-3,16,TRBV9,few
CSARGFIQTSGANVLTF,TGCAGTGCTAGAGGCTTCATCCAAACCTCTGGGGCCAACGTCCTGACTTTC,.,TRBJ2-6,17,TRBV20-1,few
CASSSPPGTGELFF,TGTGCCAGCAGCTCCCCCCCAGGGACCGGGGAGCTGTTTTTT,.,TRBJ2-2,14,TRBV7-9,.
CAITGSRRTEAFF,TGTGCCATCACGGGCTCAAGGCGGACTGAAGCTTTCTTT,.,TRBJ1-1,13,TRBV12-3/TRBV12-4,many
CASARVGSNQPQHF,TGTGCCAGCGCCCGAGTGGGAAGCAATCAGCCCCAGCATTTT,.,TRBJ1-5,14,TRBV4-2,few
CASRDGTPYNTGELFF,TGTGCCAGCAGAGACGGGACTCCCTATAACACCGGGGAGCTGTTTTTT,.,TRBJ2-2,16,TRBV14,.
CASSLLATNEQFF,TGTGCCAGCAGTTTACTAGCTACTAATGAGCAGTTCTTC,.,TRBJ2-1,13,TRBV28,many
CASSLSRVWNTEAFF,TGTGCCAGCAGTTTAAGTCGGGTGTGGAACACTGAAGCTTTCTTT,.,TRBJ1-1,15,TRBV28,once
CACVRRDSYEQYF,TGTGCCTGCGTACGTAGGGACAGCTACGAGCAGTACTTC,TRBD1,TRBJ2-7,13,TRBV30,few
CASSITGAYEQYF,TGTGCCAGCAGTATAACGGGCGCCTACGAGCAGTACTTC,.,TRBJ2-7,13,TRBV6-1,few
CATSDGTPNQPQHF,TGTGCCACCAGCGACGGGACGCCGAATCAGCCCCAGCATTTT,.,TRBJ1-5,14,TRBV24-1,few
CATSQESDTQYF,TGTGCCACCTCTCAGGAGTCAGATACGCAGTATTTT,.,TRBJ2-3,12,TRBV2,many
CASSQGVTSGREGEQYF,TGCGCCAGCAGCCAGGGGGTGACTAGCGGGAGGGAAGGGGAGCAGTACTTC,TRBD2,TRBJ2-7,17,TRBV4-1,.
CASSLSAGWQYF,TGTGCCAGCAGCTTATCTGCAGGGTGGCAGTACTTC,.,TRBJ2-7,12,TRBV7-9,.
CASSQEPSPRDTGELFF,TGCGCCAGCAGCCAAGAACCCAGCCCTAGGGACACCGGGGAGCTGTTTTTT,.,TRBJ2-2,17,TRBV4-3,few
CATSEKQGGDTGELFF,TGTGCCACCAGTGAAAAACAGGGAGGCGACACCGGGGAGCTGTTTTTT,.,TRBJ2-2,16,TRBV24-1,many
CASYHWYTEAFF,TGTGCCAGCTACCATTGGTACACTGAAGCTTTCTTT,.,TRBJ1-1,12,TRBV28,many
CASAGTGPTSEQYF,TGTGCCAGCGCCGGGACAGGGCCTACGTCCGAGCAGTACTTC,TRBD1,TRBJ2-7,14,TRBV2,many
CASSKSHEQYF,TGTGCCAGCAGTAAAAGTCACGAGCAGTACTTC,.,TRBJ2-7,11,TRBV6-4,.
CASGRQGAGANVLTF,TGTGCCAGTGGACGACAGGGGGCTGGGGCCAACGTCCTGACTTTC,TRBD1,TRBJ2-6,15,TRBV19,once
CASRRMGTDEAFF,TGTGCCAGCAGGAGGATGGGGACGGATGAAGCTTTCTTT,.,TRBJ1-1,13,TRBV2,many
CASSTTGNTEAFF,TGTGCCAGCAGTACGACAGGGAACACTGAAGCTTTCTTT,.,TRBJ1-1,13,TRBV2,many
CASSLLAGDTEAFF,TGTGCCAGCAGTTTATTGGCAGGGGACACTGAAGCTTTCTTT,.,TRBJ1-1,14,TRBV28,many